This TCR beta chain is from a study of blood T cell repertoires in COVID-19. Study details: From T cells, B-cell-depleted T cells, or PBMCs came the material, which was cDNA or gDNA.

The germline CDR1 and CDR2 sequences are MNHNY and SVGAGI (reference sequence). The CDR3 is 16 amino acids. V shed 8 bases, J shed 2 bases, and the junction held 15 bases outside the gene matches. TCRdb's table, derived via immunoSEQ multiplex PCR, lists solely in-frame clones and lacks some. The sample holds 90,000 to 120,000 clones; 70% to 85% are singletons and the top ten take around 1.7%. This chain uses TRBV6-6 with TRBJ2-7, with 7 positions matching TRBD1. The origin of this receptor is a woman in her thirties or forties with acute or convalescent COVID-19. Sequenced input: peripheral blood. The CDR3 here is CASGTVPGQLAYEQYF. The DNA for the CDR3 is TGTGCCAGCGGTACAGTTCCGGGACAGTTGGCCTACGAGCAGTACTTC.